The table lists the clone carrying this TCR beta chain with many counts. Its target is unknown. Germline V lookup: CDR1 SGHNT, CDR2 YYREEE (reference sequence). The CDR3 has 13 amino acids. The data belong to a study of blood T cells in healthy people across ages. Overall study results and limits: Naive T cell percentage strongly correlated with TCR beta diversity. Unknown donor CMV status possibly confounded expanded clonotype changes.

Per sample, a minimum of 6.5 million PBMCs were isolated. Alongside a J-beta primer mix, a sample-barcoded 5' primer served in a second PCR lasting about 6 to 11 cycles. A 12-random-nucleotide template-switch adaptor tagged each cDNA molecule. TCRdb called the 5' RACE reads again in MiXCR, with one record for every CDR3 protein. The table shows around 870,000 distinct CDR3 sequences, with under 35% occurring only once. This chain links TRBV5-4 with TRBJ2-5; D may correspond to TRBD1 or TRBD2 (5 bases each). The J call may be wrong; the DNA end is better matched by TRBJ2-7. The material sequenced was blood. This sequence was found in an elderly woman in good health. The CDR3 nucleotides are TGTGCCAGCAGTCGGGACGCCGGAGTCGAGCAGTACTTC. This gives the protein CASSRDAGVEQYF.